The text below deals with one T cell receptor (beta chain). The CDR3 spans 17 residues. CDR1 is SEHNR and CDR2 is FQNEAQ in the germline V gene (reference sequence). Germline trimming cut 7 bases from V and 1 base from J; bases unmatched to any gene: 10. Researchers prepared the TCRbeta library using unique molecular identifiers, the study reports. TCRdb used MiXCR to reprocess the PCR reads, holding one entry per CDR3 protein. The table has some 290,000 distinct CDR3 sequences, around 25% seen once. The entry originates in a study of T-cell reconstitution after alpha-beta-depleted transplantation in children.

This chain connects TRBV7-9 to TRBJ2-3; the match to TRBD2 covers 11 bases. The sequences come from PBMCs, mostly from graft donor cells, collected 180 days after TCRalphabeta/CD19-depleted stem cell transplant. The origin of this receptor is a male patient under 18 who had a stem cell transplant for acute lymphoblastic leukemia, so the T cells may come from the graft donor. The CDR3 sequence is CASTKFPSGRRTDTQYF. In DNA, the CDR3 is TGTGCCAGCACCAAATTTCCTAGCGGGAGGCGCACAGATACGCAGTATTTT.